This TCR beta chain was sequenced for a study of cytomegalovirus exposure and HLA in healthy donors. Amplification used 60 Vbeta primers and 13 Jbeta primers. Produced via immunoSEQ multiplex PCR; TCRdb's table is partial and in-frame only. Its listing shows about 120,000 clones. The CDR3 extends over 15 amino acids. Germline V CDR1 and CDR2: KGHSH, LQKENI. Trimming pared 3 bases from V and 0 bases from J, leaving 12 bases between. Sequencing input: PBMCs. The sequence was collected from a man aged 30 to 39 in good health and CMV-seronegative. The chain links TRBV18 to TRBJ2-7, with no clear D. The CDR3 sequence: CASSPEHLSSYEQYF. The CDR3 DNA is TGTGCCAGCTCACCCGAGCACTTGAGCTCCTACGAGCAGTACTTC.